This T cell receptor (beta chain) comes out of a study of identical twins. Findings and limits, study-wide: An excess of low generation probability was shown by twin-shared out-of-frame alpha sequences. Cross-sectional statistics underpinned the conclusions; the same donors were not followed. Fewer insertions marked abundant cord blood beta clonotypes; young adult naive trended weakly, memory not at all.

With 2 bases removed from V and 2 bases from J, the gap between germline ends came to 15 bases. The germline V gene has CDR1 ENHRY and CDR2 SYGVKD. The CDR3 extends over 16 amino acids. MiXCR, run by TCRdb on the 5' RACE reads, gives a single entry per CDR3 protein. The repertoire includes approximately 1.8 million distinct CDR3 sequences, more than 30% of them detected once, and about 0.3% sits in the top ten. This clonotype was seen a handful of times. Antigen specificity is unknown. V is TRBV10-3 and J is TRBJ1-2; no firm D call. This sequence originates from a newborn girl in good health. Sequencing input: cord blood. DNA for the CDR3: TGTGCCATCAGTGAGGTCCTGACAAGGTGGAACTATGGCTACACCTTC. Its protein is CAISEVLTRWNYGYTF.